The rows below give T cell receptor beta chains drawn from one sample of a study of cytomegalovirus exposure and HLA in healthy donors. Libraries were prepared by immunoSEQ multiplex PCR; TCRdb keeps only in-frame clonotypes and omits some of them. The sample shows roughly 150,000 clones, 76% of them seen only once. Specimen: PBMCs. The receptors were sampled from a male donor in good health and CMV-seronegative. CDR3s include the opening cysteine and the closing phenylalanine or tryptophan. A D gene is named only where the DNA matches it firmly. Size is omitted from some rows. Given values are once, few, many or a class for expanded clones.

TRBV15	.	TRBJ2-7	TRBD1	CATSKTRRSGTGSNEQYF	TGTGCCACCAGCAAGACAAGACGTTCCGGGACAGGGTCAAACGAGCAGTACTTC
TRBV28	.	TRBJ2-5	TRBD1	CASSLAVRGSQETQYF	TGTGCCAGCAGTTTAGCCGTCAGGGGGTCCCAAGAGACCCAGTACTTC
TRBV28	.	TRBJ1-1	.	CASSHDSYFNTEAFF	TGTGCCAGCAGCCATGACAGCTATTTTAACACTGAAGCTTTCTTT
TRBV7-9	.	TRBJ2-7	TRBD1	CASSDYRDSTYEQYF	TGTGCCAGCAGCGACTACCGGGACAGTACTTACGAGCAGTACTTC
TRBV10-3	.	TRBJ2-1	.	CAIQATNEQFF	TGTGCCATCCAGGCTACCAATGAGCAGTTCTTC
TRBV10-3	few	TRBJ2-5	TRBD2	CAISEGGRAPYQETQYF	TGTGCCATCAGTGAGGGCGGGAGGGCCCCGTACCAAGAGACCCAGTACTTC
TRBV15	.	TRBJ2-7	.	CATSRDLTLTAEQYF	TGTGCCACCAGCAGAGACCTAACCCTCACTGCCGAGCAGTACTTC
TRBV7-3	.	TRBJ2-7	TRBD1	CASSFYPGQGYEQYF	TGTGCCAGCAGCTTCTATCCGGGACAGGGCTACGAGCAGTACTTC
TRBV27	.	TRBJ2-7	.	CASSLAGWNYEQYF	TGTGCCAGCAGTTTGGCGGGGTGGAATTACGAGCAGTACTTC
TRBV4-2	few	TRBJ2-7	TRBD1	CASSQAPGQATYEQYF	TGTGCCAGCAGCCAGGCCCCGGGACAGGCGACCTACGAGCAGTACTTC
TRBV4-3	few	TRBJ1-4	.	CASSRQRNEKLFF	TGCGCCAGCAGCCGTCAGCGTAATGAAAAACTGTTTTTT
TRBV15	.	TRBJ2-1	.	CATSYQVNNEQFF	TGTGCCACCAGCTACCAGGTTAACAATGAGCAGTTCTTC
TRBV2	.	TRBJ1-2	.	CASSVSGLLNYGYTF	TGTGCCAGCAGTGTGTCAGGGCTACTGAACTATGGCTACACCTTC
TRBV7-9	.	TRBJ2-7	TRBD1	CSSSLQPPDRGRYEQYF	TGTTCCAGCAGCTTACAACCCCCAGACAGGGGGAGGTACGAGCAGTACTTC
TRBV7-2	.	TRBJ2-3	TRBD2	CASSFSGNTDTQYF	TGTGCCAGCAGCTTCAGCGGGAACACAGATACGCAGTATTTT
TRBV28	.	TRBJ1-2	TRBD1	CASSSPGTATLNYGYTF	TGTGCCAGCAGTTCCCCCGGGACAGCAACCCTTAACTATGGCTACACCTTC
TRBV19	.	TRBJ1-1	.	CASSLGQSSPEAFF	TGTGCCAGTAGTCTGGGACAATCATCCCCTGAAGCTTTCTTT
TRBV6-6	few	TRBJ2-2	TRBD2	CASSPSGRGDGELFF	TGTGCCAGCAGTCCTAGCGGGAGAGGCGACGGGGAGCTGTTTTTT
TRBV12-5	.	TRBJ2-3	.	CASGSQLAHTQYF	TGTGCTAGTGGTTCGCAACTAGCACATACGCAGTATTTT
TRBV7-2	.	TRBJ2-5	TRBD2	CASSSTSGGAGETQYF	TGTGCCAGCAGCTCAACTAGCGGGGGGGCGGGAGAGACCCAGTACTTC
TRBV7-9	.	TRBJ2-1	.	CASSLTGVVNEQFF	TGTGCCAGCAGCTTAACGGGGGTCGTAAATGAGCAGTTCTTC
TRBV6-4	few	TRBJ2-7	.	CASSALAGEREYEQYF	TGTGCCAGCAGTGCCCTTGCAGGGGAAAGGGAATACGAGCAGTACTTC
TRBV19	once	TRBJ2-7	TRBD1	CASGPGQGSYEQYF	TGTGCCAGTGGACCGGGACAGGGGTCCTACGAGCAGTACTTC
TRBV13	.	TRBJ2-3	TRBD2	CASSGITSGGITDTQYF	TGTGCCAGCAGCGGAATAACTAGCGGGGGGATCACAGATACGCAGTATTTT
TRBV4-2	.	TRBJ2-2	TRBD1	CASSQRTGGDTGELFF	TGTGCCAGCAGCCAACGGACAGGGGGTGATACCGGGGAGCTGTTTTTT
TRBV10-3	.	TRBJ2-7	TRBD1	CAISGEDRGLEEQYF	TGTGCCATCAGTGGGGAGGACAGGGGACTCGAGGAGCAGTACTTC
TRBV7-8	.	TRBJ1-3	.	CAIAENSGNTIYF	TGTGCCATAGCGGAAAACTCTGGAAACACCATATATTTT
TRBV5-1	.	TRBJ1-1	.	CASSLVRGGLWTEAFF	TGCGCCAGCAGCTTGGTGCGGGGGGGGCTGTGGACTGAAGCTTTCTTT
TRBV19	once	TRBJ1-2	.	CASSKGLDPSGYTF	TGTGCCAGTAGTAAAGGACTGGACCCTTCGGGCTACACCTTC
TRBV27	.	TRBJ2-1	TRBD2	CASSLSSGGAWAGEQFF	TGTGCCAGCAGTTTATCTTCCGGGGGGGCTTGGGCCGGGGAGCAGTTCTTC
TRBV14	.	TRBJ1-1	TRBD1	CASSRGTGNSRGTEAFF	TGTGCCAGCAGCCGGGGGACAGGAAACTCAAGGGGGACTGAAGCTTTCTTT